The present T cell receptor beta chain was sequenced within a study of T cell responses to AZD1222 COVID-19 vaccine (dated by TCRdb to the early 2020s). Describing the broader study: TCR sequencing covered about 230 trial participants: 207 given two doses of AZD1222 and 26 given two doses of MenACWY control vaccine. Trial participants were enrolled into age subgroups of 18-55, 56-69 and 70-plus years, which contained around 150, 28 and 57 TCR-sequenced participants, respectively. Study-wide conclusions, independent of this receptor: Reportedly, close to half of the unique spike-specific TCRs recognized epitopes lying outside the regions that are mutated in the B.1.351 and B.1.1.7 variants. Because no day 14 peak-response samples were available, repertoires were characterized only after the peak T cell response. After two AZD1222 doses, both the breadth and the depth of spike-specific TCRs were significantly higher than at day 0 and than in MenACWY recipients. CD4 TCRs associated with the vaccine covered the entire spike protein, and the dominant responses were in regions 160-218 and 743-854. Participants were mostly white British and included more females than males, and it was suggested by the authors that clonal diversity may have been underestimated. Conclusions about previously exposed vaccinees are limited, since just five or six AZD1222 recipients were seropositive for SARS-CoV-2 at baseline. The 56-69-year group was small, and its depth increase did not reach significance, likely because of low power.

The CDR3 regions of human TCRbeta chains were subjected to immunosequencing. The paper's processing steps were these. TCRs in the repertoires were matched against a reference library of SARS-CoV-2-specific TCRs that had been generated with the MIRA antigen-specificity platform. Breadth was defined as the fraction of unique TCRs that were SARS-CoV-2-associated. Depth was defined as the fraction of total T cells that were SARS-CoV-2-associated. Using the MIRA data, each spike-specific TCR was mapped to the spike region that the TCR reacts to and placed in a CD4 or CD8 class. Log10-transformed breadth and depth values were compared by one-way ANOVA with Sidak's multiple comparisons tests. What TCRdb holds here is the immuneACCESS table cut down to in-frame rearrangements. Part of the clones is not present; checked against another copy, under half of the missing clones reflect an unresolved V gene, and the others are unexplained. From that table come the V and J calls and clone size; the DNA was used to work out D and trimming. Here the sample has 120,000 or so clones; 90% occur a single time. About 4.4% of the sample is held by the ten biggest clonotypes.

The sample's time point label, in plain terms: baseline before first vaccination. This sample's treatment or condition label indicates: meningococcal conjugate vaccine given as trial control. The vaccinee samples were drawn from two UK trials, COV001 and COV002, one of which was a single-blind randomized controlled phase 2/3 trial testing AZD1222 (ChAdOx1 nCoV-19) in healthy adults. For TCRbeta chain sequencing, PBMC samples were collected from trial participants at day 0 and at day 28 after the second dose. In the case of this clone: Its antigen remains undetermined. No base qualities exist here, and no much larger clone lies one base off it.

Cut back by 0 bases and 1 base, the V and J ends lie 18 bases apart. The CDR3 sequence holds 18 residues, the cysteine and phenylalanine included. The sequence is cut down to CDR3 DNA, 54 bases in frame from base 1. Per the germline V gene, SGHTA is the CDR1 and FQGTGA is the CDR2. The receptor chain draws on TRBV7-3 and TRBJ1-1, with TRBD1 as a weak D call on 6 bases. This TCR derives from an adult in good health. The specimen was peripheral blood, collected on day 0 of MenACWY control vaccination. The CDR3 is CASSLTPGGRGQNTEAFF. The nucleotide sequence is given as TGTGCCAGCAGCTTAACCCCGGGAGGCAGGGGCCAGAACACTGAAGCTTTCTTT. The variable domain in full, with residues beyond the CDR3 obtained from the reference TRBV7-3 and TRBJ1-1 genes, is GAGVSQTPSNKVTEKGKYVELRCDPISGHTALYWYRQSLGQGPEFLIYFQGTGAADDSGLPNDRFFAVRPEGSVSTLKIQRTERGDSAVYLCASSLTPGGRGQNTEAFFGQGTRLTVV.